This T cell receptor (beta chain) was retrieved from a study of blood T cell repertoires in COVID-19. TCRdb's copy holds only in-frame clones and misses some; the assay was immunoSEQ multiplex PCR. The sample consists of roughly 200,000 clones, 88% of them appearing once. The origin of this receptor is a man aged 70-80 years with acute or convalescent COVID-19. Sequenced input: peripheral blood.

CDR3 sequence (DNA): TGCAGTGCTAGTGCCCAGGGGAACACCGGGGAGCTGTTTTTT. Translated, it gives CSASAQGNTGELFF. The V gene is TRBV20-1, the J gene TRBJ2-2; perhaps TRBD1 as D (5 bases). Germline-derived CDR1 and CDR2 are DFQATT and SNEGSKA (reference sequence). The CDR3 length is 14 residues. V was shortened by 3 bases and J by 1 base, with 9 bases between the two germline ends.